These 22 T cell receptor beta chains originate from one sample sequenced in a study of T cell responses to AZD1222 COVID-19 vaccine. Some clones are missing from TCRdb's copy, which holds only in-frame ones; the method was immunoSEQ multiplex PCR. Of some 100,000 clones listed, 80% to 90% were seen once; the top ten hold 4% to 5%. Material: peripheral blood, obtained on day 0 of MenACWY control vaccination. The source of these receptors is an adult in good health.

The chain employs TRBV15 and TRBJ2-3, with TRBD2 matching 8 bases. Per the germline V gene, CDR1 is LNHNV and CDR2 is YYDKDF (reference sequence). V shed 5 bases, J shed 2 bases, and the junction held 3 bases outside the gene matches. The CDR3 is 14 residues long. The CDR3 here is CATSRGGATDTQYF. The CDR3 DNA reads as TGTGCCACCAGCCGGGGGGGGGCCACAGATACGCAGTATTTT.

This clone was seen a single time. The CDR3 nucleotides read TGTGCCAGCAGCCAAACCGGGACAGGGGTCCAGCCCCAGCATTTT. Amino acids: CASSQTGTGVQPQHF. The V gene is TRBV13, the J gene TRBJ1-5; 10 bases are shared with TRBD1. Per the germline V gene, CDR1 is PRHDT and CDR2 is FYEKMQ (reference sequence). This CDR3 spans 15 amino acids. Unmatched junction bases numbered 8, after V lost 5 bases and J lost 7 bases.

The chain recombines TRBV7-2 with TRBJ2-7; 10 bases map to TRBD2. J gave up 6 bases and V 4 bases, and 9 bases lay outside the gene matches. This CDR3 region has 15 residues. Germline V gene data show CDR1 as SGHTA and CDR2 as FQGNSA. CDR3 DNA sequence: TGTGCCAGCAGCTCCCAAGCGGGAGGGCCTGCCGAGCAGTACTTC. This translates into CASSSQAGGPAEQYF.

V gene TRBV10-3 combines with J gene TRBJ2-3; tentative D call: TRBD1 (5 bases). The CDR3 sequence is 16 residues long. Germline CDR1 is ENHRY and CDR2 is SYGVKD. The ends were cut back, 0 bases at V and 1 base at J, with 11 bases in the middle. The CDR3 bases are TGTGCCATCAGTGAGTCGTCCAGGGCGGGCACAGATACGCAGTATTTT. Translating gives CAISESSRAGTDTQYF.

The chain is built from TRBV3-1 (or the pseudogene TRBV3-2) and TRBJ2-5; 8 bases are shared with TRBD2. Trimming at V came to 4 bases and at J to 5 bases, leaving 6 bases not matched to a gene. Germline V lookup: CDR1 LGHDT, CDR2 YNNKEL (reference sequence). This CDR3 is built from 14 residues. Here the CDR3 reads CASSPGTSDETQYF. The CDR3 DNA reads as TGTGCCAGCAGCCCAGGGACTAGTGACGAGACCCAGTACTTC.

This clone showed up just once. The rearrangement uses TRBV6-5 and TRBJ1-5; maybe TRBD1 (6 bases). The length of the CDR3 is 14 residues. Germline assignment: CDR1 MNHEY and CDR2 SVGAGI. The V gene lost 2 bases and the J gene lost 7 bases, with 12 bases spanning the gap. The CDR3 region is CASSYDRLGQPQHF. DNA of the CDR3: TGTGCCAGCAGTTACGACAGGCTCGGACAGCCCCAGCATTTT.

The genes are TRBV19 and TRBJ1-5; TRBD1 aligns across 8 bases. The CDR3 runs to 11 residues. J gave up 5 bases and V 10 bases, and 1 base lay outside the gene matches. Germline V CDR1 and CDR2: LNHDA, SQIVND (reference sequence). For the CDR3, the DNA is TGTGCCAAACAGGGGGATCAGCCCCAGCATTTT. Protein product: CAKQGDQPQHF.

This clone appeared once. As DNA, the CDR3 is TGTGCCAGTAGTGCCGCACAGAACACTGAAGCTTTCTTT. Amino acid sequence: CASSAAQNTEAFF. The chain has TRBV19 and TRBJ1-1; D is undetermined. CDR1 is LNHDA and CDR2 is SQIVND in the germline V gene (reference sequence). Trimming cost V 5 bases and J 1 base, with 8 bases left between them. The CDR3 is made up of 13 amino acids.

V and J are TRBV3-1 (or the pseudogene TRBV3-2) and TRBJ2-3; no clear D gene. V lost 1 base and J lost 0, with 8 bases in between. Looked up from germline, CDR1 is LGHDT and CDR2 is YNNKEL (reference sequence). The CDR3 length is 15 residues. CDR3 sequence: CASSQGTASTDTQYF. For the CDR3, the DNA is TGTGCCAGCAGCCAAGGGACGGCTAGCACAGATACGCAGTATTTT.

This rearrangement joins TRBV28 to TRBJ2-7; 7 bases are shared with TRBD1. The V and J ends lost 6 bases and 3 bases, in that order; junction bases with no gene match: 5. In germline, CDR1 is MDHEN, CDR2 SYDVKM. This CDR3 has 13 amino acids. This CDR3 reads CASRQTGFYEQYF. DNA of the CDR3: TGTGCCAGCAGGCAGACAGGGTTCTACGAGCAGTACTTC.

The chain uses TRBV11-2 and TRBJ2-7; 11 bases are shared with TRBD2. The germline V gene has CDR1 SGHAT and CDR2 FQNNGV. Unmatched junction bases numbered 4, after V lost 5 bases and J lost 1 base. This CDR3 has 15 residues. The CDR3 here is CASSPGLAVSYEQYF. The CDR3 DNA sequence: TGTGCCAGCAGCCCGGGACTAGCGGTATCCTACGAGCAGTACTTC.

The rearrangement uses TRBV19 and TRBJ1-4, with 8 bases identical to TRBD1. Germline CDR1 reads LNHDA; CDR2 reads SQIVND (reference sequence). The CDR3 runs 16 residues. Losses at the gene ends were 6 bases for V and 0 bases for J; bases not matched to a gene: 6. This chain's CDR3 is CASRLQGDATNEKLFF. For the CDR3, the DNA is TGTGCCAGTAGATTACAGGGGGATGCAACTAATGAAAAACTGTTTTTT. The variable domain in full, with the rest retrieved from reference TRBV19 and TRBJ1-4, is DGGITQSPKYLFRKEGQNVTLSCEQNLNHDAMYWYRQDPGQGLRLIYYSQIVNDFQKGDIAEGYSVSREKKESFPLTVTSAQKNPTAFYLCASRLQGDATNEKLFFGSGTQLSVL.

The chain recombines TRBV4-2 with TRBJ2-5, with 9 bases aligning to TRBD2. Per the germline V gene, CDR1 is LGHNA and CDR2 is YNFKEQ. V dropped 2 bases and J dropped 4; count of bases not matched to a gene: 5. This CDR3 is built from 15 residues. The CDR3 sequence: CASSQLRTSAETQYF. CDR3 in DNA: TGTGCCAGCAGCCAACTCAGGACTAGCGCAGAGACCCAGTACTTC.

The CDR3 DNA follows: TGTGCCTGGAGTCCCCCCCGACCGCGGGGAGGGGATGGCTACACCTTC. Its translation: CAWSPPRPRGGDGYTF. The chain couples TRBV30 to TRBJ1-2; D may be TRBD1 (5 bases). CDR1 and CDR2 from the germline V gene are GTSNPN and SVGIG (reference sequence). V was clipped by 2 bases and J by 6 bases, with 22 bases between them. There are 16 residues in the CDR3.

This clone was seen more than once but under ten times. The V and J genes are TRBV21-1 and TRBJ2-5; TRBD2, as called in the table, went unchecked against the DNA. TRBV21-1 is given as a pseudogene. CDR3 length: 12 residues. The CDR3 sequence is CASATRCQTQYF. Written as DNA, the CDR3 is TGTGCCAGCGCAACTAGATGCCAGACCCAGTACTTC.

The chain is built from TRBV30 and TRBJ1-5; D perhaps matches TRBD1 (5 bases). Trimming stripped 4 bases from V and 3 bases from J, with 10 bases between. Germline CDR1 and CDR2: GTSNPN and SVGIG (reference sequence). The CDR3 loop spans 13 amino acids. CDR3 nucleotide sequence: TGTGCCTGGACAACAGGCCCCAATCAGCCCCAGCATTTT. This translates into CAWTTGPNQPQHF.

The chain recombines TRBV14 with TRBJ2-5; weak D call: TRBD2 (5 bases). The ends were cut back, 4 bases at V and 10 bases at J, with 16 bases in the middle. In germline, CDR1 is SGHDN, CDR2 FVKESK. The CDR3 is 13 amino acids. DNA for the CDR3: TGTGCCAGCAGCCCCCTTCCACCGGGGATCCAGTACTTC. This codes for CASSPLPPGIQYF. The variable domain in full, completed from reference TRBV14 and TRBJ2-5, reads EAGVTQFPSHSVIEKGQTVTLRCDPISGHDNLYWYRRVMGKEIKFLLHFVKESKQDESGMPNNRFLAERTGGTYSTLKVQPAELEDSGVYFCASSPLPPGIQYFGPGTRLLVL.

About this clone: One junction end disagrees with the germline gene, perhaps due to a read error. The rearrangement links TRBV12-3 or TRBV12-4 to TRBJ2-1; D gene uncertain. This CDR3 is built from 12 residues. CDR3 bases: TGTGCCAGCAGTTTAGTTGCGGCCGAGATGGTCTTC. Encoded protein: CASSLVAAEMVF.

The chain joins TRBV29-1 to TRBJ1-1; tentative D call: TRBD1 (5 bases). V was cut by 7 bases and J by 2 bases, with 14 bases left in between. CDR1 SQVTM and CDR2 ANQGSEA come from the germline V gene. The CDR3 extends over 13 amino acids. CDR3 coding DNA: TGCAGCGCAAAAGACAGCGACAACACTGAAGCTTTCTTT. Translation gives CSAKDSDNTEAFF.

V gene TRBV7-9 combines with J gene TRBJ1-2, with D possibly TRBD1 on 5 matching bases. The CDR3 totals 16 residues. V dropped 0 bases and J dropped 8 bases, with 19 bases sitting between them. Germline V gives CDR1 SEHNR, CDR2 FQNEAQ (reference sequence). Here the CDR3 DNA reads TGTGCCAGCAGCTTAGCACGGGGGATCGGGGACGTAGGCTACACCTTC. Translation gives CASSLARGIGDVGYTF.

The chain recombines TRBV18 with TRBJ1-5; perhaps TRBD1 as D (5 bases). V was clipped by 3 bases and J by 3 bases, with 6 bases between them. Germline V gives CDR1 KGHSH, CDR2 LQKENI. The CDR3 loop spans 13 amino acids. This CDR3 is CASSPGLNQPQHF. The CDR3 DNA follows: TGTGCCAGCTCACCGGGACTCAATCAGCCCCAGCATTTT.

The chain couples TRBV7-9 to TRBJ1-2, with D possibly TRBD1 on 6 matching bases. The ends were cut back, 5 bases at V and 7 bases at J, with 17 bases in the middle. The V gene's germline CDR1 is SEHNR and CDR2 FQNEAQ (reference sequence). The CDR3 extends over 14 amino acids. CDR3 nucleotides: TGTGCCAGCAGCCCGGGCCCGGAGGGGGGTGGCTACACCTTC. Its protein is CASSPGPEGGGYTF.